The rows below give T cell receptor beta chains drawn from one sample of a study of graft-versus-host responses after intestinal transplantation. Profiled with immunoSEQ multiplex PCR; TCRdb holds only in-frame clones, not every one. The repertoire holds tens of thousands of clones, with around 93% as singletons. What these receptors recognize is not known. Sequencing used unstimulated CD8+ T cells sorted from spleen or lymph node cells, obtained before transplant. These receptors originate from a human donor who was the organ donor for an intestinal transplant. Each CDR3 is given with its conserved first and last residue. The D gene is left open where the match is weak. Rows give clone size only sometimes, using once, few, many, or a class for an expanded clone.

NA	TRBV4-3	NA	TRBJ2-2	CASSQDILRPNTGELFF	TGCGCCAGCAGCCAAGATATCTTGCGGCCGAACACCGGGGAGCTGTTTTTT
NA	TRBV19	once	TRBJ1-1	CASSIYLEGTLNTEAFF	TGTGCCAGTAGTATCTACCTCGAGGGGACATTGAACACTGAAGCTTTCTTT
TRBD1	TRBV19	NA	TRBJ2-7	CASSIDWAGGSYEQYF	TGTGCCAGTAGTATCGACTGGGCAGGGGGCTCCTACGAGCAGTACTTC
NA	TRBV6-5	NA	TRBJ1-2	CASMSLYYGYTF	TGTGCCAGCATGTCACTTTACTATGGCTACACCTTC
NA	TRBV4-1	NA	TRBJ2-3	CASSQVYRWSDTQYF	TGCGCCAGCAGCCAAGTATACAGGTGGTCTGATACGCAGTATTTT
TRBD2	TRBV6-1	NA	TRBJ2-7	CASRGTSGSPYEQYF	TGTGCCAGCAGAGGGACTAGCGGGAGCCCCTACGAGCAGTACTTC
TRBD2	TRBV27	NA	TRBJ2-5	CASSALAGGPGETQYF	TGTGCCAGCAGTGCCCTAGCGGGAGGGCCGGGAGAGACCCAGTACTTC
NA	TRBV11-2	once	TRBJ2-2	CASSLVVAGPGELFF	TGTGCCAGCAGCTTAGTAGTAGCAGGGCCCGGGGAGCTGTTTTTT
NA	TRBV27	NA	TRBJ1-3	CASSLSAGGNTIYF	TGTGCCAGCAGTTTATCTGCAGGAGGAAACACCATATATTTT
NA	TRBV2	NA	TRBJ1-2	CASSESFNYGYTF	TGTGCCAGCAGTGAGAGTTTTAACTATGGCTACACCTTC
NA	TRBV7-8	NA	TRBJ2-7	CASSSRTGRYEQYF	TGTGCCAGCAGCAGTCGGACGGGGAGATACGAGCAGTACTTC
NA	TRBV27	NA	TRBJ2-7	CASSLSSVHEQYF	TGTGCCAGCAGTCTCTCGTCGGTGCACGAGCAGTACTTC
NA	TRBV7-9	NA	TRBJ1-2	CASSLARPGGYTF	TGTGCCAGCAGCTTAGCCAGGCCAGGGGGCTACACCTTC
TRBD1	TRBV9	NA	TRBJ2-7	CASSARTGTTYEQYF	TGTGCCAGCAGCGCTCGGACAGGTACTACCTACGAGCAGTACTTC
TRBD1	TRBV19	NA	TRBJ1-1	CASSMEGGSKTEAFF	TGTGCCAGTAGTATGGAAGGGGGCTCGAAGACTGAAGCTTTCTTT
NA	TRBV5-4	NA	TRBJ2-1	CASSLDRSYNEQFF	TGTGCCAGCAGCTTGGATCGCTCCTACAATGAGCAGTTCTTC
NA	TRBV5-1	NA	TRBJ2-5	CASSWAGSPQETQYF	TGCGCCAGCAGCTGGGCGGGCTCACCACAAGAGACCCAGTACTTC
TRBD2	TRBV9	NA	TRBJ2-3	CASSIGLAGRTDTQYF	TGTGCCAGCAGCATAGGACTAGCGGGACGCACAGATACGCAGTATTTT
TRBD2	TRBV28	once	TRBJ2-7	CASSSGTSAYEQYF	TGTGCCAGCAGCTCAGGGACTAGCGCCTACGAGCAGTACTTC
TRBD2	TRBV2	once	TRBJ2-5	CASSEGRLAGPQETQYF	TGTGCCAGCAGTGAAGGCCGACTAGCGGGGCCCCAAGAGACCCAGTACTTC
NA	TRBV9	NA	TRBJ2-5	CASSLGRVETQYF	TGTGCCAGCAGCCTAGGCCGGGTAGAGACCCAGTACTTC
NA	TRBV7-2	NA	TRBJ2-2	CASSPDTGELFF	TGTGCCAGCAGCCCGGACACCGGGGAGCTGTTTTTT
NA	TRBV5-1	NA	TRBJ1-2	CASSLRSGEWWGYTF	TGCGCCAGCAGCTTGAGGTCTGGGGAGTGGTGGGGCTACACCTTC
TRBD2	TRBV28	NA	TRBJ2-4	CASSLPGLAGGAAKNIQYF	TGTGCCAGCAGTTTACCCGGACTAGCGGGAGGAGCGGCCAAAAACATTCAGTACTTC
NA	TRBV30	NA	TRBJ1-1	CAWTVGGEAFF	TGTGCCTGGACAGTGGGGGGTGAAGCTTTCTTT
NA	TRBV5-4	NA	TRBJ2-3	CASSSLRGQYF	TGTGCCAGCAGCTCACTCAGAGGGCAGTATTTT
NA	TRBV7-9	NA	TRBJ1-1	CASSPQGGGQTEAFF	TGTGCCAGCAGCCCCCAGGGCGGGGGCCAAACTGAAGCTTTCTTT
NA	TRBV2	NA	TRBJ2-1	CASTGQGYNEQFF	TGTGCCAGCACCGGCCAGGGGTACAATGAGCAGTTCTTC
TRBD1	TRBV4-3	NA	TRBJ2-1	CASSHLTGLYNEQFF	TGCGCCAGCAGCCATTTGACAGGGCTCTACAATGAGCAGTTCTTC
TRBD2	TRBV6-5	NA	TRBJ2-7	CASSYGSLAGGYEQYF	TGTGCCAGCAGTTATGGGTCGCTAGCGGGAGGTTACGAGCAGTACTTC
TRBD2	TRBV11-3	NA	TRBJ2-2	CASSPRLSGGRAGELFF	TGTGCCAGCAGCCCCCGCTTGAGCGGGGGGCGGGCCGGGGAGCTGTTTTTT
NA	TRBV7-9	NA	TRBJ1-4	CASSLVSTNEKLFF	TGTGCCAGCAGCTTAGTCTCGACTAATGAAAAACTGTTTTTT
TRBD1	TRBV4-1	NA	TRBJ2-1	CASSPNTHQDRHDEQFF	TGCGCCAGCAGCCCAAACACCCACCAGGACAGGCACGATGAGCAGTTCTTC
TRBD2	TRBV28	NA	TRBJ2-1	CATTIEGLAVIGEQFF	TGTGCCACCACTATAGAGGGACTAGCGGTGATAGGTGAGCAGTTCTTC
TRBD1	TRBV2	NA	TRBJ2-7	CASSEADRAFGQYF	TGTGCCAGCAGTGAAGCGGACAGGGCTTTCGGGCAGTACTTC
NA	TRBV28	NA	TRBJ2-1	CASSFRGSSYNEQFF	TGTGCCAGCAGTTTTAGGGGGAGCTCCTACAATGAGCAGTTCTTC
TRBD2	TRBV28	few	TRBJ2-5	CASSLSRLAAIAETQYF	TGTGCCAGCAGTTTATCCCGACTAGCGGCCATAGCAGAGACCCAGTACTTC
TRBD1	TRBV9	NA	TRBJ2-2	CASSSRQGDPGELFF	TGTGCCAGCAGCTCTAGACAGGGGGACCCCGGGGAGCTGTTTTTT
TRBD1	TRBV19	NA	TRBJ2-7	CASGFGTGGSYEQYF	TGTGCCAGTGGCTTTGGGACAGGGGGCTCCTACGAGCAGTACTTC
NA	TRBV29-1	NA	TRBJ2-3	CSVGGGLGTDTQYF	TGCAGCGTTGGCGGGGGCTTGGGCACAGATACGCAGTATTTT
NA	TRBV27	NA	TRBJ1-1	CASRANQGTEAFF	TGTGCCAGCAGGGCGAACCAGGGGACTGAAGCTTTCTTT
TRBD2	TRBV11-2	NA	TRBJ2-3	CASSLGLAATDTQYF	TGTGCCAGCAGCTTGGGACTAGCGGCCACAGATACGCAGTATTTT
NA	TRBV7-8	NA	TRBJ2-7	CASSLLEGSYEQYF	TGTGCCAGCAGCTTACTGGAGGGGAGCTACGAGCAGTACTTC
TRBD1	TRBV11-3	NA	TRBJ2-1	CASRQTGGNEQFF	TGTGCCAGCCGCCAAACAGGGGGCAATGAGCAGTTCTTC
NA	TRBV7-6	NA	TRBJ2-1	CASSLAPGQTYNEQFF	TGTGCCAGCAGCTTAGCGCCCGGACAGACCTACAATGAGCAGTTCTTC
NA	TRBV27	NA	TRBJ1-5	CASSLGGRQPQHF	TGTGCCAGCAGTTTAGGCGGGAGACAGCCCCAGCATTTT
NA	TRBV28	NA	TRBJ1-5	CASSRNQPQHF	TGTGCCAGCAGTCGGAATCAGCCCCAGCATTTT
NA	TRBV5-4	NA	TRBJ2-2	CASSFRGAGELFF	TGTGCCAGCAGCTTTAGGGGCGCCGGGGAGCTGTTTTTT
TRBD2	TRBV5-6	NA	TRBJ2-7	CASSSVTSDHEQYF	TGTGCCAGCAGCTCAGTTACTAGCGACCACGAGCAGTACTTC
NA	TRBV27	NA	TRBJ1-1	CASSLATPLVRFPEAFF	TGTGCCAGCAGTTTAGCCACGCCTCTTGTGCGGTTCCCTGAAGCTTTCTTT
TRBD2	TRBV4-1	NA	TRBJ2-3	CASSHPLAGGSDTQYF	TGCGCCAGCAGCCACCCACTAGCGGGAGGATCAGATACGCAGTATTTT